This T cell receptor (beta chain) was identified in a study of blood T cell repertoires in COVID-19. The CDR3 runs to 14 residues. Germline V CDR1 and CDR2: MDHEN, SYDVKM. After removal of 5 bases from V and 10 bases from J, the junction contained 13 bases not matched to a gene. Data came from immunoSEQ multiplex PCR; TCRdb stores just in-frame clones and leaves some out. The repertoire consists of more than 65,000 clones, with roughly 91% occurring once and the leading ten covering about 6.6%. The sequence came from a man aged 50-60 years with active COVID-19. Sequencing used peripheral blood. This sequence joins TRBV28 and TRBJ1-1; 7 bases agree with TRBD1. CDR3 loop: CASSSGGTDGGAFF. The CDR3 bases are TGTGCCAGCAGTAGTGGGGGGACAGACGGCGGAGCTTTCTTT.